The source of this T cell receptor (beta chain) is a study of human T cells and chemical hapten exposure. Study background: The patch tests put 0.01% DPC on the skin of the upper back and were read 6 days later.

Stated time point: pre-sensitization, week 0. Treatment noted: therapeutic diphenylcyclopropenone sensitization with weekly scalp DPC. CDR3 size: 14 residues. V shed 1 base, J shed 5 bases, and the junction held 4 bases outside the gene matches. CDR1 and CDR2 from the germline V gene are SGHNT and YYREEE (reference sequence). TCRdb passed the RACE reads through MiXCR, listing each CDR3 protein once. The repertoire consists of around 380,000 distinct CDR3 sequences, with 4.5% to 7% occurring once and the leading ten covering around 8.6%. This chain joins TRBV5-4 and TRBJ2-3; 7 nucleotides match TRBD1. This specimen consisted of whole blood, obtained in connection with sensitization to the hapten diphenylcyclopropenone (DPC). This TCR was recovered from a woman younger than 30 with alopecia areata. Some clones in this sample may be carry-over from other donors' samples. CDR3 in DNA: TGTGCCAGCAGCTTGAGGCAGGGGGAAGATACGCAGTATTTT. It codes for CASSLRQGEDTQYF.